This T cell receptor beta chain was obtained from a study of T cell clonality in common variable immunodeficiency. The CDR3 consists of 12 residues. CDR1 is SQVTM and CDR2 is ANQGSEA in the germline V gene. V lost 7 bases and J 4 bases, leaving 11 bases between the germline ends. This clone has more than one count but fewer than ten. The read gets to within 3 residues of the CDR3 end, and the germline J gene fills in the rest. In the same sample, other DNA sequences code for this CDR3. TCRdb's copy holds only in-frame clones and misses some; the assay was immunoSEQ multiplex PCR. The data show about 43,000 clones, none appearing only once, with about 2.2% held by the ten largest.

Sequencing was performed on peripheral blood mononuclear cells. The V call is TRBV29-1, the J call TRBJ1-3; D might be TRBD1 (6 bases). This receptor was taken from a person aged 18 to 70 in good health. This chain's CDR3 is CSGETGGNTIYF. The CDR3 DNA, read in part, is TGCAGCGGGGAGACAGGAGGAAACACC.